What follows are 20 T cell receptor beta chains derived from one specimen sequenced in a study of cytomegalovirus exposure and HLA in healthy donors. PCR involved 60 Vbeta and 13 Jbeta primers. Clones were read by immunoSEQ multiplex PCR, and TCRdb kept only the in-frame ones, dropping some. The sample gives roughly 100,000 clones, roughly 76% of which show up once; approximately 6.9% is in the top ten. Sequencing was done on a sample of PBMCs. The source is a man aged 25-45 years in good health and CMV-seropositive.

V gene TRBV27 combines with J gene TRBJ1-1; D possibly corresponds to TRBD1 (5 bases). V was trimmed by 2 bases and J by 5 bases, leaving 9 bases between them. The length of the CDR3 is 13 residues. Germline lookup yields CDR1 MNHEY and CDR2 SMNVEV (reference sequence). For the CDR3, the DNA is TGTGCCAGCAGTTTACTAAGGGGAACTGAAGCTTTCTTT. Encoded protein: CASSLLRGTEAFF.

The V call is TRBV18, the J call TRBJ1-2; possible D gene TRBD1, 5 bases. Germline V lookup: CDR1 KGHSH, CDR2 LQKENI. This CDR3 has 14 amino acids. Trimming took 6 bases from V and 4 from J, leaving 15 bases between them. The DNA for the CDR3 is TGTGCCAGCTCCCTTGGGGCAGGTAGCTATGGCTACACCTTC. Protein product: CASSLGAGSYGYTF. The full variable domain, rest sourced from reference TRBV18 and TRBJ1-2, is NAGVMQNPRHLVRRRGQEARLRCSPMKGHSHVYWYRQLPEEGLKFMVYLQKENIIDESGMPKERFSAEFPKEGPSILRIQQVVRGDSAAYFCASSLGAGSYGYTFGSGTRLTVV.

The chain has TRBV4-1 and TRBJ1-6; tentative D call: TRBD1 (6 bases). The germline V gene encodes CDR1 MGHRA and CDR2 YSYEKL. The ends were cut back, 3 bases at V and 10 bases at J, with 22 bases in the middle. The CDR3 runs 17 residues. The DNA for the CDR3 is TGCGCCAGCAGCCAGCTTACGGCGTTACAGGGAGAATCACCCCTCCACTTT. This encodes CASSQLTALQGESPLHF.

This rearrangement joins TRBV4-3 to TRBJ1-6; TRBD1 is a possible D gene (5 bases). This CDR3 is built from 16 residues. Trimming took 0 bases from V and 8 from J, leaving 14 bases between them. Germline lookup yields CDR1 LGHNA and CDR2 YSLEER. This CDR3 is CASSQESRVPDSPLHF. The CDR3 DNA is TGCGCCAGCAGCCAAGAATCCAGGGTACCCGATTCACCCCTCCACTTT.

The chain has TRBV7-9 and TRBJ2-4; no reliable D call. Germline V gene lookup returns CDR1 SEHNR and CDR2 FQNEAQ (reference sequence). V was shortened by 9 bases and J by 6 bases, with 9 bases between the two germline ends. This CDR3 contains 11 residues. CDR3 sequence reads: CASLGTNIQYF. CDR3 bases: TGTGCCAGTTTGGGCACAAACATTCAGTACTTC.

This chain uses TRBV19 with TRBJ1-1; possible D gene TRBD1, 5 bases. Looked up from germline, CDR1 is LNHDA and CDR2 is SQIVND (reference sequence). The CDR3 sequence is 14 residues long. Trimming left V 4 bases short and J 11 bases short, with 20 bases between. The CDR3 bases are TGTGCCAGTAGTACATCTCAGTCCAGGGAAGACGCTTTCTTT. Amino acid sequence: CASSTSQSREDAFF.

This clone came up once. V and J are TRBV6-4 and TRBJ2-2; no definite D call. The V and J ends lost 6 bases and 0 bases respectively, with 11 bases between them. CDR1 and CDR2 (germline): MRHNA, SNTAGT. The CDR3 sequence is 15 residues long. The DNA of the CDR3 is TGTGCCAGCAGCCCGGGTAGTACGAACACCGGGGAGCTGTTTTTT. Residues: CASSPGSTNTGELFF.

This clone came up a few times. CDR3 nucleotides: TGTGCCAGCAGTGCCGGCAGGGGGCTCTTCGGATCCACTGAAGCTTTCTTT. Protein: CASSAGRGLFGSTEAFF. The V gene is TRBV6-1, the J gene TRBJ1-1, with 8 bases aligning to TRBD1. CDR1 is MNHNS and CDR2 is SASEGT in the germline V gene. Unmatched junction bases numbered 14, after V lost 4 bases and J lost 4 bases. This CDR3 spans 17 amino acids.

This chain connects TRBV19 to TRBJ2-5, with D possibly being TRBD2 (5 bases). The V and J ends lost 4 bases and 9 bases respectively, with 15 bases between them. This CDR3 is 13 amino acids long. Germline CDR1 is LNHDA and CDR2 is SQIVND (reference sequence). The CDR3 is CASSTRAQDSQYF. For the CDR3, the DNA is TGTGCCAGTAGTACTCGGGCTCAGGACTCCCAGTACTTC.

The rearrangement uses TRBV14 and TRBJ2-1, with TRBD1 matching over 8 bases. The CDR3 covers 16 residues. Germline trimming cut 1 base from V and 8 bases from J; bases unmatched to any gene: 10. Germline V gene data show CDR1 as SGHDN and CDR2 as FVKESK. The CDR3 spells CASSQVPDRVFHEQFF. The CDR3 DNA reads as TGTGCCAGCAGCCAAGTCCCGGACAGGGTTTTCCATGAGCAGTTCTTC.

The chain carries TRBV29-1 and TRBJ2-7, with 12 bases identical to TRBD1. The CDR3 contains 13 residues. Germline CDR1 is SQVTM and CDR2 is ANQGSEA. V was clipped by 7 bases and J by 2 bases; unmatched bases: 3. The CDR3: CSAGTGGPYEQYF. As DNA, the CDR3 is TGCAGCGCCGGGACAGGGGGCCCCTACGAGCAGTACTTC.

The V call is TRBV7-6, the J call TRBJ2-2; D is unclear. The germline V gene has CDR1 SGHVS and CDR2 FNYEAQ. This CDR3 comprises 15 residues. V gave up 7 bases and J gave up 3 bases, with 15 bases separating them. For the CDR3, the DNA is TGTGCCAGCATCGGAGACCCGAGCGACACCGGGGAGCTGTTTTTT. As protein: CASIGDPSDTGELFF. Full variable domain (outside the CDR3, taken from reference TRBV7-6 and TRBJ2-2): GAGVSQSPRYKVTKRGQDVALRCDPISGHVSLYWYRQALGQGPEFLTYFNYEAQQDKSGLPNDRFSAERPEGSISTLTIQRTEQRDSAMYRCASIGDPSDTGELFFGEGSRLTVL.

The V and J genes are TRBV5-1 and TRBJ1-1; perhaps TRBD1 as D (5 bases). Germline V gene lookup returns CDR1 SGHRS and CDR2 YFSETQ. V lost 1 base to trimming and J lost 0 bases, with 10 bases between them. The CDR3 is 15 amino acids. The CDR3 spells CASSLSAGLNTEAFF. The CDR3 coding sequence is TGCGCCAGCAGCTTGTCAGCAGGGTTGAACACTGAAGCTTTCTTT.

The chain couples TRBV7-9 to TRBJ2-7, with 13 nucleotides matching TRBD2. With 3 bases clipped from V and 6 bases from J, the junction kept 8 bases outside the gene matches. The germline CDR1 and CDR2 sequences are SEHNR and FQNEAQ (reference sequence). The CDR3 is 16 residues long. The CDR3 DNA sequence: TGTGCCAGCAGCTTGACCGCGGGACTAGCGGGGCGCGAGCAGTACTTC. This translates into CASSLTAGLAGREQYF.

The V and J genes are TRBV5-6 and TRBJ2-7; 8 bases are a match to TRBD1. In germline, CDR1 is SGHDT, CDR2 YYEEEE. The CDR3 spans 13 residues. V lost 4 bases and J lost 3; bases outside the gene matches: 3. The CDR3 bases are TGTGCCAGCAGCCCAGGGGGCTACTACGAGCAGTACTTC. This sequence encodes CASSPGGYYEQYF.

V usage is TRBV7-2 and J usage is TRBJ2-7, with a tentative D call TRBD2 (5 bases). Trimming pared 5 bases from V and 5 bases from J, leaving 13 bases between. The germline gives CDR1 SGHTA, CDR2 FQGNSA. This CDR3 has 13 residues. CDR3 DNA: TGTGCCAGCAGCACAGTCTGGGAGAACGAGCAGTACTTC. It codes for CASSTVWENEQYF.

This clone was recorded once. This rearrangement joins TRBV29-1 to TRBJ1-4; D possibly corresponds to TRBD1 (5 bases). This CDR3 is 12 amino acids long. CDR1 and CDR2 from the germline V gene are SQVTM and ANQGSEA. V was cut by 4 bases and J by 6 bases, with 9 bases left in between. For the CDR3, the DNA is TGCAGCGTTGTAGGAGGGGATGAAAAACTGTTTTTT. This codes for CSVVGGDEKLFF.

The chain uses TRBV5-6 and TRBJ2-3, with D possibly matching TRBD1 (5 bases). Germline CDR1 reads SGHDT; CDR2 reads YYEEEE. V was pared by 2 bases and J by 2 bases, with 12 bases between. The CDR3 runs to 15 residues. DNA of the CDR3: TGTGCCAGCAGCTTAAAGTCAGGGTTCACAGATACGCAGTATTTT. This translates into CASSLKSGFTDTQYF.

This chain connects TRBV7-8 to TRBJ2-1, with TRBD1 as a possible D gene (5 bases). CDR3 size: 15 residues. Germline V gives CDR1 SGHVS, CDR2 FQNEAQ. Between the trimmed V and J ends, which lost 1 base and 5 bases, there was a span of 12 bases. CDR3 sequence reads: CASSLGAGRNNEQFF. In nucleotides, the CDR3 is TGTGCCAGCAGCTTAGGCGCAGGGCGGAACAATGAGCAGTTCTTC.

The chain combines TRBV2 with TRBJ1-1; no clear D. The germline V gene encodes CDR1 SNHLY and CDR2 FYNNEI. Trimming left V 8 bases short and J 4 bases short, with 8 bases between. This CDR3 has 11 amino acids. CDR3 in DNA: TGTGCCAGCCTGGAGGGCACTGAAGCTTTCTTT. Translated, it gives CASLEGTEAFF.